This TCR beta chain was found in a study of shared clonotypes between healthy human individuals. It was around 0.3 ug DNA, approximately 30,000 T cell genomes, that went into each replicate PCR of unsorted PBMC. Sequencing used immunoSEQ multiplex PCR; TCRdb keeps in-frame clones, though not all of them. The data hold about 490,000 clones, with 75% to 85% observed a single time. The clonotype originates from a woman aged 35 to 49 in good health. Some clones in this sample may be carry-over from other donors' samples. The sequenced sample consisted of PBMCs.

Written as DNA, the CDR3 is TGTGCCAGCAGCTTGAGACAGAAAAACATTCAGTACTTC. Its protein is CASSLRQKNIQYF. The chain links TRBV7-2 to TRBJ2-4; perhaps TRBD1 as D (5 bases). Trimming took off 3 bases at V and 4 bases at J, with 7 bases between the two ends. CDR1 SGHTA and CDR2 FQGNSA come from the germline V gene. The CDR3 extends over 13 amino acids.